This T cell receptor beta chain was sequenced for a study of blood T cell repertoires in COVID-19. Whole-study context: The samples span acute and convalescent COVID-19 from the United States, Italy and Spain. In each case, the material was cDNA or gDNA derived from T cells, B-cell-depleted T cells, or PBMCs.

Original methodology: By means of reference gene primer amplification, nucleated cell counts were estimated. Clones were sequenced by immunoSEQ multiplex PCR, and TCRdb holds only the in-frame ones, with some missing. From that table come the V and J calls and clone size; the DNA was used to work out D and trimming. The table lists more than 100,000 clones, approximately 80% of them singletons. Deletions cut 2 bases from V and 8 bases from J, with 16 bases between. CDR3 length: 14 amino acids. Germline-derived CDR1 and CDR2 are SGHRS and YFSETQ. The genes are TRBV5-1 and TRBJ1-2; unclear D gene. The source of this sequence is a human donor in a cohort sampled during active or convalescent COVID-19. The material sequenced was peripheral blood. CDR3 in DNA: TGCGCCAGCAGCTTTAGCAATGTCCGATGGGGCTACACCTTC. It translates to CASSFSNVRWGYTF.